Below are 15 T cell receptor beta chains sequenced from a single sample in a study of cytomegalovirus exposure and HLA in healthy donors. PCR used 60 Vbeta primers and 13 Jbeta primers. Measured with immunoSEQ multiplex PCR; TCRdb has only the in-frame clones, and not every one. The sample yields roughly 200,000 clones, around 75% seen once. The sample taken for sequencing was PBMCs. Receptors originate from a female donor in good health and CMV-seronegative.

V is TRBV19 and J is TRBJ1-5; possibly TRBD1 for D (6 bases). The CDR3 spans 14 residues. Germline V gene lookup returns CDR1 LNHDA and CDR2 SQIVND (reference sequence). Trimming removed 5 bases at V and 7 bases at J, with 15 bases between. CDR3: CASSSTGGRQPQHF. CDR3 coding DNA: TGTGCCAGTAGTTCGACAGGTGGTAGACAGCCCCAGCATTTT.

This clone was detected only a few times. The chain joins TRBV18 to TRBJ1-1; D is perhaps TRBD1 (5 bases). The V gene lost 3 bases and the J gene lost 1 base, with 12 bases spanning the gap. This CDR3 comprises 15 residues. Germline-derived CDR1 and CDR2 are KGHSH and LQKENI. CDR3 amino acids: CASSPSGQGNTEAFF. CDR3 DNA: TGTGCCAGCTCACCCTCTGGTCAGGGGAACACTGAAGCTTTCTTT.

This clone was counted a few times. The V call is TRBV10-3, the J call TRBJ1-4; TRBD1 might be the D (5 bases). V was cut by 7 bases and J by 7 bases, with 13 bases left in between. Germline V gene lookup returns CDR1 ENHRY and CDR2 SYGVKD. This CDR3 contains 13 residues. The CDR3 sequence: CAIKSGAGEKLFF. The DNA of the CDR3 is TGTGCCATCAAGAGCGGGGCGGGTGAAAAACTGTTTTTT.

This chain joins TRBV5-1 and TRBJ2-2; perhaps TRBD2 as D (6 bases). Between the trimmed V and J ends, which lost 3 bases and 3 bases, there was a span of 9 bases. The CDR3 runs 14 residues. Germline lookup yields CDR1 SGHRS and CDR2 YFSETQ. Written as DNA, the CDR3 is TGCGCCAGCAGCTCCGGACTATACACCGGGGAGCTGTTTTTT. Translating it yields CASSSGLYTGELFF. The full variable domain, with the rest looked up from reference TRBV5-1 and TRBJ2-2, is KAGVTQTPRYLIKTRGQQVTLSCSPISGHRSVSWYQQTPGQGLQFLFEYFSETQRNKGNFPGRFSGRQFSNSRSEMNVSTLELGDSALYLCASSSGLYTGELFFGEGSRLTVL.

This clone has more than one count but fewer than ten. This chain links TRBV11-1 with TRBJ2-3; D may be TRBD2 (6 bases). V was shortened by 2 bases and J by 2 bases, with 11 bases between the two germline ends. The germline V gene encodes CDR1 SGHAT and CDR2 FQDESV (reference sequence). CDR3 size: 15 residues. The CDR3 bases are TGTGCCAGCAGCTTATCGGCGGGACCCACAGATACGCAGTATTTT. This encodes CASSLSAGPTDTQYF.

This clone was found a few times. V gene TRBV19 combines with J gene TRBJ2-7; 9 bases agree with TRBD1. Losses at the gene ends were 10 bases for V and 2 bases for J; bases not matched to a gene: 6. CDR1 is LNHDA, CDR2 SQIVND, per germline (reference sequence). The CDR3 extends over 13 amino acids. CDR3 region: CATGTGYPYEQYF. The CDR3 DNA is TGTGCCACCGGGACAGGGTATCCCTACGAGCAGTACTTC.

The chain couples TRBV5-1 to TRBJ2-2; 7 positions match TRBD2. The length of the CDR3 is 15 residues. J was trimmed by 7 bases and V by 3 bases; bases with no gene match: 9. The V gene's germline CDR1 is SGHRS and CDR2 YFSETQ. The CDR3 is CASSWGSAGVGELFF. The CDR3 DNA follows: TGCGCCAGCAGCTGGGGGTCGGCGGGAGTCGGGGAGCTGTTTTTT.

Concerning this clone itself: One end of the junction fails to match germline, which may point to a read error. Written as DNA, the CDR3 is TGTGCCAGCAGCGACTCCGTCACCCCCAGGGGAGGGAACGCTGAAGCTTTCTTT. Its protein product is CASSDSVTPRGGNAEAFF. V and J are TRBV7-6 and TRBJ1-1; tentatively, D is TRBD1 (6 bases). Germline V CDR1 and CDR2: SGHVS, FNYEAQ. This CDR3 has 18 amino acids.

V and J are TRBV6-1 and TRBJ2-5; D possibly corresponds to TRBD2 (6 bases). The CDR3 consists of 13 residues. The germline V gene has CDR1 MNHNS and CDR2 SASEGT. With 7 bases removed from V and 5 bases from J, the gap between germline ends came to 14 bases. The chain's CDR3 is CASNTGGEETQYF. The CDR3 DNA sequence: TGTGCCAGCAATACGGGCGGGGAGGAGACCCAGTACTTC.

This clone was found once. This chain connects TRBV6-5 to TRBJ1-4; D gene unclear. The CDR3 runs 16 residues. Trimming stripped 0 bases from V and 6 bases from J, with 14 bases between. Germline V gene lookup returns CDR1 MNHEY and CDR2 SVGAGI. The CDR3 reads CASSYSVGEIHEKLFF. CDR3 DNA: TGTGCCAGCAGTTACTCGGTCGGGGAGATACATGAAAAACTGTTTTTT.

This clone was seen just once. The genes are TRBV9 and TRBJ2-2; D is unclear. Germline CDR1 SGDLS, CDR2 YYNGEE. The CDR3 contains 12 residues. Deletions cut 0 bases from V and 7 bases from J, with 4 bases between. The CDR3 sequence is CASSVVSGELFF. As DNA, the CDR3 is TGTGCCAGCAGCGTAGTGAGCGGGGAGCTGTTTTTT.

This clone was detected a few times. The chain links TRBV7-9 to TRBJ2-3; TRBD1 aligns across 10 bases. Germline V lookup: CDR1 SEHNR, CDR2 FQNEAQ (reference sequence). This CDR3 is built from 17 residues. Trimming removed 3 bases from V and 1 base from J; junction bases left unmatched: 7. This chain's CDR3 is CASSFFAGTGGTDTQYF. The CDR3 DNA reads as TGTGCCAGCAGCTTTTTCGCCGGGACAGGGGGCACAGATACGCAGTATTTT.

A single count supports this clone. Here the CDR3 DNA reads TGCGCCAGCAGCTCTAGCGGGGGGATGGCCTACAATGAGCAGTTCTTC. Its protein is CASSSSGGMAYNEQFF. The rearrangement links TRBV5-1 to TRBJ2-1; 11 bases match TRBD2. Germline trimming cut 3 bases from V and 2 bases from J; bases unmatched to any gene: 4. Germline V CDR1 and CDR2: SGHRS, YFSETQ. The CDR3 has 16 residues.

This clone was detected only once. This chain links TRBV6-1 with TRBJ2-3; no clear D. Trimming left V 6 bases short and J 4 bases short, with 17 bases between. The germline gives CDR1 MNHNS, CDR2 SASEGT. This CDR3 is 15 amino acids long. CDR3 nucleotides: TGTGCCAGCAGCCCTCTCCCCGGGTACGCAGATACGCAGTATTTT. Translation gives CASSPLPGYADTQYF.

The chain has TRBV19 and TRBJ1-1; D possibly corresponds to TRBD1 (6 bases). V was shortened by 2 bases and J by 6 bases, with 10 bases between the two germline ends. The CDR3 runs to 13 residues. Germline CDR1 LNHDA, CDR2 SQIVND (reference sequence). The CDR3 reads CASSISSGAEAFF. CDR3 DNA: TGTGCCAGTAGTATATCGTCAGGGGCTGAAGCTTTCTTT.